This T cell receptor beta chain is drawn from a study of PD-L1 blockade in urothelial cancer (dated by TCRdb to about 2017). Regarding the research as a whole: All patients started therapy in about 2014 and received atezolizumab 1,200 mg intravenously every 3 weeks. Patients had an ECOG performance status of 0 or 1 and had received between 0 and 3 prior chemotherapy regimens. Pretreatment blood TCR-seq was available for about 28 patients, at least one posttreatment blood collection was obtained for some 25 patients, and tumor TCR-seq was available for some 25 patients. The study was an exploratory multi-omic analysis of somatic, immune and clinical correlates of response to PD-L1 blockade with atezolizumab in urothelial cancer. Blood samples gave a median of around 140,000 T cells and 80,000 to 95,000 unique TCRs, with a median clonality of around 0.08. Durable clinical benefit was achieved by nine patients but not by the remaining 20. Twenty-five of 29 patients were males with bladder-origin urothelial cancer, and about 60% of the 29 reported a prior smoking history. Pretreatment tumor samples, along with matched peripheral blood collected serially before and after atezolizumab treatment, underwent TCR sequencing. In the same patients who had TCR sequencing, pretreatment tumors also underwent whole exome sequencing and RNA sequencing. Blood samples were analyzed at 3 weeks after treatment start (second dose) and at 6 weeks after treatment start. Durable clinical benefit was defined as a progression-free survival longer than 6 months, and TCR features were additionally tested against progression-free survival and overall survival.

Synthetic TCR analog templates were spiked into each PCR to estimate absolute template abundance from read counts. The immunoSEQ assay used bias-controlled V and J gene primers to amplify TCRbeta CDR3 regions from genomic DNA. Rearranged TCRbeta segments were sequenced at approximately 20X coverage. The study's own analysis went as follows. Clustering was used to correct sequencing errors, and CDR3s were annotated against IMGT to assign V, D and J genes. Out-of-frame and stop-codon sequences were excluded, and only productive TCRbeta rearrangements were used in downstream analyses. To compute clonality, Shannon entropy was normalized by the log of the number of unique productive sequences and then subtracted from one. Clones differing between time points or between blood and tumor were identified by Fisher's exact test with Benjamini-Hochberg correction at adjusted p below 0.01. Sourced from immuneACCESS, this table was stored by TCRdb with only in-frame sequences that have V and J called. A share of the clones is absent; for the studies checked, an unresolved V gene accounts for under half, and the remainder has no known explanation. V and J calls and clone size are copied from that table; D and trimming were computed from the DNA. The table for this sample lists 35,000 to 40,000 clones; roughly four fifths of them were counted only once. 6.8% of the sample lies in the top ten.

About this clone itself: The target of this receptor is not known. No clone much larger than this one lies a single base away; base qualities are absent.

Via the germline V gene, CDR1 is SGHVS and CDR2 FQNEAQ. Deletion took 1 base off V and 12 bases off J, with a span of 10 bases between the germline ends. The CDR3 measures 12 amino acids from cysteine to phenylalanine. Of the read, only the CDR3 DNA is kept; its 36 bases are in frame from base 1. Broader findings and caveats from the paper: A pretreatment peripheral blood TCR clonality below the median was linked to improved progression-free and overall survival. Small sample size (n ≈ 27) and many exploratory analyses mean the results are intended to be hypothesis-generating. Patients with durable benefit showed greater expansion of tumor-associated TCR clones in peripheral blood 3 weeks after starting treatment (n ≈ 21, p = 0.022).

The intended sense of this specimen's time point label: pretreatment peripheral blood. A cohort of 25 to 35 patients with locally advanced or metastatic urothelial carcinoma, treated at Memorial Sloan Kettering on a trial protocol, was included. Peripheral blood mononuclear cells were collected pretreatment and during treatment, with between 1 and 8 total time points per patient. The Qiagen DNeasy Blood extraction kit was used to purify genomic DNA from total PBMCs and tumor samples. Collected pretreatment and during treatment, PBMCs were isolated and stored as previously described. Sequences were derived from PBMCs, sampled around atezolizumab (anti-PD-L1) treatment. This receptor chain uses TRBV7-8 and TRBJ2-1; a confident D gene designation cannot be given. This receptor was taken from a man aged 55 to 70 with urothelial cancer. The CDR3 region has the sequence CASSLVRSLQFF. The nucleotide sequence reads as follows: TGTGCCAGCAGCTTAGTCCGGTCTCTGCAGTTCTTC.